This is a list of T cell receptor beta chains from one sample in a study of cytomegalovirus exposure and HLA in healthy donors. Method: immunoSEQ multiplex PCR; TCRdb's copy keeps in-frame clones and lacks some. The sample has around 100,000 clones; 85% to 90% are singletons. Sequenced: PBMCs. The receptors were sampled from a man younger than 45 in good health and CMV-seronegative. Each CDR3 is given with its conserved first and last residue. A D gene is named only where the DNA matches it firmly. Clone size is stated in some rows and not others, as once, few, many or a class when expanded.

d_gene: -; v_gene: TRBV6-5; j_gene: TRBJ1-5; abundance: -; CDR3nt: TGTGCCAGCAGCCGACAGGCAGAGGATCAGCCCCAGCATTTT; CDR3aa: CASSRQAEDQPQHF
d_gene: TRBD2; v_gene: TRBV7-3; j_gene: TRBJ2-5; abundance: -; CDR3nt: TGTGCCAGCAGGTCCGGGACTAGCTCATCGGAGACCCAGTACTTC; CDR3aa: CASRSGTSSSETQYF
d_gene: -; v_gene: TRBV18; j_gene: TRBJ1-5; abundance: -; CDR3nt: TGTGCCAGCTCACCCGCACGGGGAGTGAGTCAGCCCCAGCATTTT; CDR3aa: CASSPARGVSQPQHF
d_gene: -; v_gene: TRBV7-2; j_gene: TRBJ2-7; abundance: -; CDR3nt: TGTGCCAGCAGCACCGGGACACACTCCTACGAGCAGTACTTC; CDR3aa: CASSTGTHSYEQYF
d_gene: -; v_gene: TRBV7-2; j_gene: TRBJ2-1; abundance: -; CDR3nt: TGTGCCAGCAGCTTTAGTAGACACGGGGTTTACAATGAGCAGTTCTTC; CDR3aa: CASSFSRHGVYNEQFF
d_gene: TRBD1; v_gene: TRBV30; j_gene: TRBJ1-2; abundance: -; CDR3nt: TGTGCCTGGATGGCAGGGGGATATTATGGCTACACCTTC; CDR3aa: CAWMAGGYYGYTF
d_gene: TRBD1; v_gene: TRBV29-1; j_gene: TRBJ2-7; abundance: -; CDR3nt: TGCAGCGTTGAAGATTGGGGGACAGTCTCCTACGAGCAGTACTTC; CDR3aa: CSVEDWGTVSYEQYF
d_gene: TRBD1; v_gene: TRBV19; j_gene: TRBJ2-5; abundance: -; CDR3nt: TGTGCCAGTAGTAAGACAGGGGCCGAGACCCAGTACTTC; CDR3aa: CASSKTGAETQYF
d_gene: -; v_gene: TRBV30; j_gene: TRBJ2-5; abundance: once; CDR3nt: TGTGCCTGGAGTGTAAGTCGGGGGACCCAGTACTTC; CDR3aa: CAWSVSRGTQYF
d_gene: TRBD1; v_gene: TRBV19; j_gene: TRBJ2-3; abundance: -; CDR3nt: TGTGCCAGTAGTGTGGGGACAGGGGGCGTAGATACGCAGTATTTT; CDR3aa: CASSVGTGGVDTQYF